The present entry profiles one T cell receptor (beta chain) with its context. Its antigen specificity is not known. Trimming removed 2 bases from V and 0 bases from J, leaving 14 bases between the germline ends. The CDR3, cysteine through phenylalanine, is 17 amino acids long. Only CDR3 DNA remains: 51 bases, in frame from the first base. For CDR1 and CDR2, the germline V gene lists SGHVS and FQNEAQ. Library preparation was by the immunoSEQ multiplex PCR assay. A mixture of 60 forward primers for TCR Vbeta segments and 13 reverse primers for TCR Jbeta segments was used in the multiplex PCR. The CDR3 region of rearranged TCR beta genes was amplified from genomic DNA by a multiplex PCR assay. On the Illumina HiSeq System, the amplified TCR beta libraries were sequenced as 87-base-pair reads. Per the authors' processing: A later analysis tallied around 80 million unique TCR beta chains across the approximately 670 repertoires, and approximately 12 million of those chains were shared by two or more donors. To remove PCR and sequencing errors, raw reads were error-corrected and collapsed into unique sequences using a nearest-neighbor algorithm that merged closely related sequences. V, D and J gene segments were assigned by aligning CDR3 sequences to IMGT reference sequences. For a sequence to be retained, a match of at least six nucleotides was required to both a V gene segment and a J gene segment. A rearrangement counted as productive if the CDR3 had no stop codons and remained in frame with V and J, and every other rearrangement counted as non-productive. Following IMGT convention, CDR3 was defined as the stretch from the second conserved V-encoded cysteine up to the conserved J-encoded phenylalanine. The earlier analysis of about 590 of the donors excluded sequences that lacked an unambiguous match to a single V gene segment. An earlier analysis of under 750 of the donors called V segments functional above 56.7% productive rearrangements and segregating when the between-donor standard deviation exceeded 5%. A statistical classification framework was built to diagnose cytomegalovirus status from the catalog of TCR beta chain sequences. V and J gene assignment, in a later analysis, came from comparing TCR nucleotide sequences with IMGT/GENE-DB human TR gene sequences. A later analysis assigned CDR3 sequences and most-parsimonious VDJ recombination scenarios with the TCRdist pipeline. In a later analysis, each TCR beta chain was defined by its CDR3 amino acid sequence together with its V-gene family, and reads lacking a unique V-gene family were excluded. To address suspected cross-contamination and a sequencing artifact, a later analysis removed a few hundred highly shared, low-generation-probability nucleotide sequences. A later analysis calculated a clonal expansion index for each public chain from normalized within-repertoire ranks of inferred template counts. In a later analysis, generation probabilities were computed using a VDJ recombination model fitted to out-of-frame rearrangements, and the results were checked against IGoR. A later analysis scored TCR-TCR, TCR-HLA and TCR-CMV co-occurrence with hypergeometric tests, applying a repertoire-size bias correction to TCR pairs. A later analysis estimated false discovery rates by permuting HLA or CMV assignments 20 times. In a later analysis, co-occurring TCRs were grouped with DBSCAN, and TCRdist sequence similarity was added when clustering was performed within HLA-allele-positive subsets. Repertoires with fewer than 30,000 or more than 120,000 public chains were left out of co-occurrence clustering, as were about 5 repertoires with anomalous nucleotide sharing. TCRdb re-hosts the immuneACCESS table, in-frame sequences only. Its copies lack some clones; in the studies checked, an unresolved V gene accounts for under half of them, and the cause for the rest is not known. From that table come the V and J calls and clone size; the DNA was used to work out D and trimming. The sample table gives 74,000 or so clones. The ten largest make up approximately 1.4% of the sample.

These data come from a study of cytomegalovirus exposure and HLA in healthy donors (dated by TCRdb to the late 2010s). In the study overall: According to an earlier analysis of a few hundred of the donors, 150 million to 200 million T cells yielded roughly 110 million unique TCR beta sequences and about 300 Gb of sequence data. Several DR-DQ haplotypes were handled as single units for association and clustering, since linkage in the cohort was strong. All discovery cohort repertoires had been generated on a single sequencing platform. The study used immunosequencing to profile the T cell repertoires of approximately 640 subjects and linked those repertoires to cytomegalovirus serostatus. Among around 400 genotyped donors of the cohort, an average of around 220,000 unique TCR beta nucleotide sequences was sequenced per donor, of which roughly 17% were non-productive. The study was designed to test whether signatures of past pathogen exposure could be identified by cataloging public T cell receptors. About 320 gigabases of sequencing data and approximately 93 million unique TCR sequences were included in an early release covering several hundred HLA-typed donors. A later analysis re-examined previously published TCR beta repertoires from hundreds of donors and added high-resolution HLA genotyping to investigate patterns of TCR occurrence. The number of donors typed differed by locus, with roughly 620-630 for A, B, C, DRB1 and DQB1, 522 for DQA1, 606 for DPA1, and some 450 for DPB1. In a later genetic analysis, genome-wide SNP genotypes for 398 of the 666 donors were used, and that subset was treated as a discovery cohort. Besides the first cohort of approximately 670 subjects, a separate validation cohort made up of 120 different subjects was used. Donor age, sex, ethnicity and CMV serostatus were compiled alongside the repertoire data. An earlier analysis of some 500 of the donors used high-throughput TCR beta sequencing to judge whether each TCR beta V gene segment behaved as functional or pseudogenic. The genetic ancestry cluster associated with self-reported Caucasian donors included 81% of the 350 to 500 genotyped donors. In the later analysis, no new phenotypic data were used to find candidate immune exposures; instead, reliance was placed on TCR beta sequences and their occurrence across donors. High-throughput TCR immunosequencing, statistical association of individual TCRs with disease status, and machine learning were combined to predict cytomegalovirus infection status. HLA typing covered class I and class II loci at four-digit resolution. What the study reported, not specific to this receptor: In a later genetic analysis, a missense DCLRE1C variant was associated with V-gene and J-gene trimming of TCR beta chains, and the association was replicated in an independent cohort. In an earlier analysis of about 600 of the donors, most TCR beta V segments appeared in productive rearrangements about 87% or about 30% of the time, broadly matching IMGT annotations. Assigning TCR associations to individual alleles was difficult when HLA alleles, especially DR and DQ, strongly co-occurred. A later analysis associated 16,951 TCR beta sequences with specific HLA alleles at a false discovery rate of 0.05. A further reported finding was that TCR beta sequences accurately predicted the HLA-A and HLA-B alleles for most subjects in the first cohort. Over 15 rarely observed V segments, including chromosome 9 orphons, were excluded from the earlier analysis of approximately 500 of the donors because counts were too low. Roughly uniform sequencing depth across donors was assumed in presence/absence analyses, although this assumption may not hold. CMV serostatus was the only immune exposure information available for the cohort. According to a later genetic analysis, donors in an Asian-associated ancestry cluster had fewer N-insertions in productive TCRs than the approximately 700-donor mean. Most CMV-associated TCR beta chains appeared to be HLA-restricted in a later analysis, and the HLA associations seemed to be driven largely by CMV exposure. In a later analysis, HLA-associated TCR beta chains showed more clonal expansion and lower generation probabilities than non-associated chains that were equally common. Three of the identified cytomegalovirus-associated TCR beta chains were confirmed in vitro to be specific for cytomegalovirus antigens. The 87-base-pair reads could not distinguish some IMGT-functional V segments, including TRBV6-2 and TRBV6-3, so those segments were excluded. According to a later analysis, TCR association rates differed among HLA loci, with DRB1 alleles showing the most associated TCRs and HLA-C alleles showing the fewest. In a later analysis, several top co-occurrence clusters were reported to appear linked to parvovirus B19, influenza, CMV and Epstein-Barr virus. While some public TCRs were present in many individuals, most TCR sequences turned up only very rarely across donors. In the study, some 180 TCR beta chains were listed as associated with cytomegalovirus. A cluster of highly shared sequence variants was judged likely to be a technical artifact of the sequencing pipeline. The authors suggested that the approach could potentially be generalized to other disease states and immunological phenotypes. Because HLA typing was unavailable for some donors at each locus, only the typed subset was used in association tests. Cytomegalovirus status was reported to be diagnosed by the classifier with high specificity and sensitivity in both the original and validation cohorts. In this cohort, only TCR beta chains were sequenced, and detectable features were limited by the absence of alpha or paired-chain data. Correlated functional status among segregating V segments might reflect linkage disequilibrium, but an unknown experimental factor could not be ruled out.

The cohort consisted of 666 healthy bone marrow donors. All cohort members were sampled while nominally healthy, although unrecorded immune exposures were likely present. The donor was CMV seronegative and belonged to the group of 352 seronegative cohort members. Each donor provided a peripheral blood sample, and peripheral blood mononuclear cells were used for TCR beta sequencing. The Qiagen DNeasy Blood Extraction Kit was used to extract genomic DNA from the blood cell samples. The material sequenced was PBMCs. Here the chain combines TRBV7-8 and TRBJ2-4; the D segment cannot be called with confidence. This sequence originates from a woman in her sixties in good health and CMV-seronegative. The sequenced DNA: TGTGCCAGCAGCTTACTTGGGCAGGAAATAGCCAAAAACATTCAGTACTTC. It codes for CASSLLGQEIAKNIQYF.